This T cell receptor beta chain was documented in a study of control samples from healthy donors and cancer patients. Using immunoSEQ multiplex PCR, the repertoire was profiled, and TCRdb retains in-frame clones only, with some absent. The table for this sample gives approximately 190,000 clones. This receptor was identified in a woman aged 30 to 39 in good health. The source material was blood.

The CDR3 bases are TGTGCCAGCAGCTTTAGCGGGGGGGAGCAGTTCTTC. This sequence encodes CASSFSGGEQFF. The rearrangement joins TRBV11-2 to TRBJ2-1; 10 positions match TRBD2. With 3 bases clipped from V and 10 bases from J, the junction kept 0 bases outside the gene matches. The CDR3 is made up of 12 amino acids. The germline CDR1 and CDR2 sequences are SGHAT and FQNNGV.